The following is a T cell receptor beta chain sequence with its context. The antigen it binds to is not known. No quality values exist for individual bases; no much larger clone is one base distant. Synthetic TCR analog templates were spiked into each PCR so that absolute template abundance could be estimated from read counts. TCRbeta CDR3 regions were amplified from genomic DNA with bias-controlled V and J gene primers using the immunoSEQ assay. Rearranged TCRbeta segments were sequenced at approximately 20X coverage. The original methods were these. Sequencing errors were corrected by clustering, and CDR3s were annotated against IMGT so that V, D and J genes could be assigned. Out-of-frame and stop-codon sequences were excluded, and only productive TCRbeta rearrangements were used in downstream analyses. To compute clonality, Shannon entropy was normalized by the log of the number of unique productive sequences and then subtracted from one. Fisher's exact test with Benjamini-Hochberg correction, using a cutoff of adjusted p below 0.01, was how clones that differed between time points or between blood and tumor were identified. Not all clones reach the TCRdb copy of this immuneACCESS table, which keeps in-frame sequences only. Checked studies attribute under half of the gap to unresolved V genes and leave the rest unexplained. For V, J and clone size, that table is used; D and trimming come from the DNA. In all, the sample holds about 38,000 clones, and approximately 86% of those were seen once. The top ten clonotypes cover roughly 23% of the sample.

The sample comes from a study of PD-L1 blockade in urothelial cancer (dated 2017 in TCRdb). Regarding the research as a whole: Every patient began therapy in the mid-2010s and was given atezolizumab 1,200 mg intravenously every 3 weeks. Blood samples were analyzed 3 weeks after the start of treatment (second dose) and 6 weeks after the start of treatment. Twenty-five of 29 patients were males with bladder-origin urothelial cancer, and about 65% of the roughly 30 reported a prior smoking history. Durable clinical benefit was achieved by nine patients but not by the remaining 20. Pretreatment tumor samples, along with matched peripheral blood collected serially before and after atezolizumab treatment, underwent TCR sequencing. Pretreatment blood TCR-seq was available for fewer than 30 patients, at least one posttreatment blood collection was obtained for around 25 patients, and tumor TCR-seq was available for around 25 patients. Patients had an ECOG performance status of 0 or 1 and had received between 0 and 3 prior chemotherapy regimens. Progression-free survival longer than 6 months counted as durable clinical benefit, and TCR features were additionally tested against both progression-free and overall survival. In the same patients, pretreatment tumors underwent whole exome sequencing and RNA sequencing in addition to TCR sequencing. Somatic, immune and clinical correlates of response to PD-L1 blockade with atezolizumab in urothelial cancer were the focus of an exploratory multi-omic analysis. Blood samples yielded a median of roughly 140,000 T cells and more than 75,000 unique TCRs, with median clonality 0.080. Study-wide findings and limitations: Among patients with durable benefit, tumor-associated TCR clones showed greater expansion in peripheral blood 3 weeks after treatment started (n = 22, p = 0.022). A pretreatment peripheral blood TCR clonality below the median was linked to improved progression-free and overall survival. Because the sample size was small (n ≈ 30) and many exploratory analyses were performed, the results are intended to be hypothesis-generating.

Read against the paper, the sample's time point label means: peripheral blood 6 weeks after treatment start. The cohort included 29 patients with locally advanced or metastatic urothelial carcinoma who were treated at Memorial Sloan Kettering on a trial protocol. Peripheral blood mononuclear cells were collected pretreatment and during treatment, with between 1 and 8 total time points per patient. The Qiagen DNeasy Blood extraction kit was used to purify genomic DNA from total PBMCs and from tumor samples. PBMCs were collected pretreatment and during treatment and were isolated and stored as previously described. A distance of 15 bases separates the germline ends of V and J, which lose 9 bases and 0 bases respectively. The germline V gene (reference sequence) gives CDR1 as SEHNR and CDR2 as FQNEAQ. The CDR3 runs 14 amino acids, cysteine and phenylalanine included. Only the CDR3 DNA stays, 42 bases, in frame from base 1.

The sequence links TRBV7-9 to TRBJ2-7; matching of 6 bases hints at TRBD2 as the D gene. The sequence came from a man aged 60 to 75 with urothelial cancer. Sequenced material: PBMCs, taken around atezolizumab (anti-PD-L1) treatment. CDR3 protein: CASNEDGSSYEQYF. In nucleotides, the sequence is TGTGCCAGTAATGAGGACGGGAGCTCCTACGAGCAGTACTTC.